This TCR beta chain was sequenced in a study of blood T cell repertoires in COVID-19. On the study more broadly: The United States, Italy and Spain supplied acute and convalescent COVID-19 samples.

Profiled with immunoSEQ multiplex PCR; TCRdb holds only in-frame clones, not every one. Seen here are approximately 97,000 clones, under 85% observed once, and the top ten hold roughly an eighth. After removal of 1 base from V and 11 bases from J, the junction contained 10 bases not matched to a gene. Germline V gene lookup returns CDR1 SGHVS and CDR2 FQNEAQ. CDR3 size: 14 residues. Material for sequencing was peripheral blood. This TCR came from a human donor in a cohort sampled during active COVID-19. This chain joins TRBV7-8 and TRBJ2-7; 8 bases map to TRBD2. The CDR3 bases are TGTGCCAGCAGCTTAGGGACGGCCGGGACTAGGGAGTACTTC. It codes for CASSLGTAGTREYF. The whole variable domain, remainder taken from reference TRBV7-8 and TRBJ2-7, is GAGVSQSPRYKVAKRGQDVALRCDPISGHVSLFWYQQALGQGPEFLTYFQNEAQLDKSGLPSDRFFAERPEGSVSTLKIQRTQQEDSAVYLCASSLGTAGTREYFGPGTRLTVT.